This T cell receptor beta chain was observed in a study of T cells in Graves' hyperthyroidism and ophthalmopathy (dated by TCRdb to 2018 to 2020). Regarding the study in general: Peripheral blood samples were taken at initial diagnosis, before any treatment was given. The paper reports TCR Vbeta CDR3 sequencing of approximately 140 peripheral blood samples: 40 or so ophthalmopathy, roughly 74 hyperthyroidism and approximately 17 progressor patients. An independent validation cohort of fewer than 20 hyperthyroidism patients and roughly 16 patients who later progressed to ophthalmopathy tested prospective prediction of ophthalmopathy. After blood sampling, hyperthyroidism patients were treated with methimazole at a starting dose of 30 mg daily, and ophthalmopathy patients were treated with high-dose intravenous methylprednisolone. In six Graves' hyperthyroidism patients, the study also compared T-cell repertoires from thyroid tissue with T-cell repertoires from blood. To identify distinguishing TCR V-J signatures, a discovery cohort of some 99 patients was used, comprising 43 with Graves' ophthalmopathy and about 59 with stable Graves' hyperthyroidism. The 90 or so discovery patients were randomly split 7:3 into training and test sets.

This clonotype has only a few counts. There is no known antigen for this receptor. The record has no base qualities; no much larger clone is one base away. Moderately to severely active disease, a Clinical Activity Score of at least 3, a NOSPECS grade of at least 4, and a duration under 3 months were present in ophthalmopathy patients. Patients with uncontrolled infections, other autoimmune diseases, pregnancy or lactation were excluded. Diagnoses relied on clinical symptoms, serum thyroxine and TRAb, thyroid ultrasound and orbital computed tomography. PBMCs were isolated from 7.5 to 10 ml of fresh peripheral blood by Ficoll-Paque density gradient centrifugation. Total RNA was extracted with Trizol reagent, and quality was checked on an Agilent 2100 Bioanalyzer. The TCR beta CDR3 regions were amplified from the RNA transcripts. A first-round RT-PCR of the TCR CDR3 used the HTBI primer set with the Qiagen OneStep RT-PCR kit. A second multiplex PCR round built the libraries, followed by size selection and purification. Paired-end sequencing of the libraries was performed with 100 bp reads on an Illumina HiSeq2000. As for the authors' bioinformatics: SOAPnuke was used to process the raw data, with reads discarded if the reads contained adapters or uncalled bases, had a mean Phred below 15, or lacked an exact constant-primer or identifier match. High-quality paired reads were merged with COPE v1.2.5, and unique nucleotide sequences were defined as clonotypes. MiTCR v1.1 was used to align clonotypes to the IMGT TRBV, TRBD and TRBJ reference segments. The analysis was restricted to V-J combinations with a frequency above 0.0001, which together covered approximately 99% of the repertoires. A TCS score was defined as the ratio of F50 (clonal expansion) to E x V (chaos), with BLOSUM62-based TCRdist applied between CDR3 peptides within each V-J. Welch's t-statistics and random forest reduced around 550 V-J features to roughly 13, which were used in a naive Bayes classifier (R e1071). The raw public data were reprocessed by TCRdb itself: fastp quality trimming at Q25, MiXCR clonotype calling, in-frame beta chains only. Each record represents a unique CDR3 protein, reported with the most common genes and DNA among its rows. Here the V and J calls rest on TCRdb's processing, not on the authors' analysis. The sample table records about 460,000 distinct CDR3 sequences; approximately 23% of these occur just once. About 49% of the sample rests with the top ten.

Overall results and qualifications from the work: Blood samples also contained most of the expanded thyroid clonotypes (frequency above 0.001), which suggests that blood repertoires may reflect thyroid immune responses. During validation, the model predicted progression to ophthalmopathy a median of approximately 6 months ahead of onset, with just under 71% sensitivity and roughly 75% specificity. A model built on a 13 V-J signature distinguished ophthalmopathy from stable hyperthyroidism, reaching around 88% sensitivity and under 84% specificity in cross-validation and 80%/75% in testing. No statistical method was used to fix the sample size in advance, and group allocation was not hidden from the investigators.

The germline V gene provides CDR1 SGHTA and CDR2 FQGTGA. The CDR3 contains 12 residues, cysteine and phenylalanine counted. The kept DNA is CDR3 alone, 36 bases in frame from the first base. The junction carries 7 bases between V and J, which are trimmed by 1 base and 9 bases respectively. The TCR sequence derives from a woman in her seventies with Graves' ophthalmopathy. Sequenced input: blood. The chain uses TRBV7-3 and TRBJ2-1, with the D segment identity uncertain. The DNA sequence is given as TGTGCCAGCAGCTTAAGGCCCCCTGAGCAGTTCTTC. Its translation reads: CASSLRPPEQFF.